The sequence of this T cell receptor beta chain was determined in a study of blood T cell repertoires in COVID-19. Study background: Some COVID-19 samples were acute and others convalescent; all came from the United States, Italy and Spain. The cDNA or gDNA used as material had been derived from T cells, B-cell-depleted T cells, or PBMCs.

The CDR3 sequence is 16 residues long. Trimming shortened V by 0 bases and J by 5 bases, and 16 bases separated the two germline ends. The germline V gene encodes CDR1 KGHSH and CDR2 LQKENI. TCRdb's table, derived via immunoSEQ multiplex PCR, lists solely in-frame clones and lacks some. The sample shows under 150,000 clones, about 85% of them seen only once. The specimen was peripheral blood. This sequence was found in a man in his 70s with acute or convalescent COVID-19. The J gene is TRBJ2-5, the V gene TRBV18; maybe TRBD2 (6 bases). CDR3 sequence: CASSPPVSGQGETQYF. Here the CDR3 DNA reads TGTGCCAGCTCACCACCGGTTAGCGGACAAGGGGAGACCCAGTACTTC.